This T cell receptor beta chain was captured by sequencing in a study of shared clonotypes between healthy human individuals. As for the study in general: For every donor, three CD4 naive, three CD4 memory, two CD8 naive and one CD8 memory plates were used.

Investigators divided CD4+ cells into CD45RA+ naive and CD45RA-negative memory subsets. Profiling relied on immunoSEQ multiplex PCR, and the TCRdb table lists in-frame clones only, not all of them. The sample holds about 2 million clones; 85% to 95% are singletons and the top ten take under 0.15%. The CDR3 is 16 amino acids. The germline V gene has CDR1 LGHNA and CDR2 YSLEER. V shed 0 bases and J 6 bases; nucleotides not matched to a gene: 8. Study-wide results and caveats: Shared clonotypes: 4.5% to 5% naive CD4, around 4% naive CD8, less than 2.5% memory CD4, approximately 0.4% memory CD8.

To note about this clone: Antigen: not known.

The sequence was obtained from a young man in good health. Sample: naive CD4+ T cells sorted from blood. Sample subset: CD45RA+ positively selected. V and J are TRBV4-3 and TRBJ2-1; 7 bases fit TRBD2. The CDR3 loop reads CASSQDLRERGNEQFF. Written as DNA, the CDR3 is TGCGCCAGCAGCCAAGATTTGAGGGAGCGGGGCAATGAGCAGTTCTTC.